The text below deals with one T cell receptor (beta chain). Its specificity is not known. From germline, CDR1 is SNHLY and CDR2 FYNNEI. V shed 4 bases and J 4 bases; nucleotides not matched to a gene: 7. The CDR3 totals 15 residues. Repeated repertoire sampling spanned the course of chemoradiotherapy. Assay used: immunoSEQ multiplex PCR; TCRdb lists only in-frame clones, some missing. The sample records tens of thousands of clones, around 90% being singletons. This sample stems from a study of chemoradiotherapy in HPV16-positive cancers. Study-level results: Better recurrence-free survival went with HPV-responsive T-cell expansion in HPV16-positive patients. Non-HPV-specific T cells did not expand in tumors during treatment, whereas candidate HPV-specific clones and E7-related motifs did.

This specimen was blood, taken from a patient who underwent chemoradiotherapy. The rearrangement joins TRBV2 to TRBJ1-3; TRBD1 aligns across 7 bases. The receptor was derived from a human donor with HPV-associated anogenital cancer. CDR3: CASSVGDRAGNTIYF. The DNA for the CDR3 is TGTGCCAGCAGTGTTGGAGACAGGGCGGGAAACACCATATATTTT.